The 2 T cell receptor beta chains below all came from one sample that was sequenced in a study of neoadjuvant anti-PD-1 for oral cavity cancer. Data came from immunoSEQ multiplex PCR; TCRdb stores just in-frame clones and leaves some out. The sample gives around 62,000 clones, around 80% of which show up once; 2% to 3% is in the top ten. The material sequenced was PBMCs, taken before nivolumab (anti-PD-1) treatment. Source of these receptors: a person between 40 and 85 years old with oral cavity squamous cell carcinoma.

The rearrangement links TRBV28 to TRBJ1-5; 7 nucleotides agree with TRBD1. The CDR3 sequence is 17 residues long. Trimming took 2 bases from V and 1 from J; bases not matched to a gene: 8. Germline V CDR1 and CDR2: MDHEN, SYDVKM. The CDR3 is CASSLGGGGRSNQPQHF. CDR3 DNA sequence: TGTGCCAGCAGTTTAGGAGGAGGGGGCCGAAGCAATCAGCCCCAGCATTTT.

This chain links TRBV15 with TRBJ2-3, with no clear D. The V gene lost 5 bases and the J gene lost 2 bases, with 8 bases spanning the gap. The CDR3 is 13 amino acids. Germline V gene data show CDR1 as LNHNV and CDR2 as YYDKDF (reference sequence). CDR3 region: CATSAGSTDTQYF. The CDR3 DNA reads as TGTGCCACCAGCGCAGGATCCACAGATACGCAGTATTTT. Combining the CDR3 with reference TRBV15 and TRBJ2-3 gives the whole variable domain DAMVIQNPRYQVTQFGKPVTLSCSQTLNHNVMYWYQQKSSQAPKLLFHYYDKDFNNEADTPDNFQSRRPNTSFCFLDIRSPGLGDTAMYLCATSAGSTDTQYFGPGTRLTVL.